One and the same sample provided the 9 T cell receptor beta chains below, sequenced in a study of blood T cell repertoires in COVID-19. Profiling relied on immunoSEQ multiplex PCR, and the TCRdb table lists in-frame clones only, not all of them. The data show 200,000 or so clones, more than 85% seen once. Sample: peripheral blood. These receptors came from a man aged 35 to 55 with active or convalescent COVID-19.

This clone occurred once. The chain couples TRBV19 to TRBJ1-6, with D perhaps matching TRBD1 (5 bases). The V and J ends lost 4 bases and 10 bases respectively, with 11 bases between them. The CDR3 runs to 13 residues. CDR1 is LNHDA, CDR2 SQIVND, per germline (reference sequence). The CDR3 DNA follows: TGTGCCAGTAGTAGTCAGGGTAACTCACCCCTCCACTTT. It translates to CASSSQGNSPLHF.

V and J are TRBV27 and TRBJ1-1, with 8 positions matching TRBD1. With 9 bases clipped from V and 10 bases from J, the junction kept 16 bases outside the gene matches. The CDR3 length is 14 residues. CDR1 is MNHEY, CDR2 SMNVEV, per germline (reference sequence). CDR3 nucleotides: TGTGCCAGTTGGAATAGGACAGGGCAGTTGGTAGCTTTCTTT. This gives the protein CASWNRTGQLVAFF.

This clone has at least ten counts. V usage is TRBV30 and J usage is TRBJ2-5; D might be TRBD1 (6 bases). CDR1 and CDR2 (germline): GTSNPN, SVGIG (reference sequence). V was trimmed by 2 bases and J by 0 bases, leaving 13 bases between them. The CDR3 sequence is 15 residues long. CDR3 residues: CAWSRDYRDQETQYF. CDR3 coding DNA: TGTGCCTGGAGTCGGGATTACAGGGACCAAGAGACCCAGTACTTC.

This sequence joins TRBV10-1 and TRBJ2-2, with D unclear. V lost 7 bases and J lost 7, with 13 bases in between. The CDR3 runs to 13 residues. CDR1 and CDR2 (germline): WNHNN, SYGVQD (reference sequence). As DNA, the CDR3 is TGCGCCAGCACCTCCAACCCGGTCGGGGAGCTGTTTTTT. Amino acid sequence: CASTSNPVGELFF.

V is TRBV18 and J is TRBJ1-1, with a tentative D call TRBD1 (5 bases). V was shortened by 5 bases and J by 1 base, with 8 bases between the two germline ends. This CDR3 contains 13 residues. CDR1 is KGHSH, CDR2 LQKENI, per germline. CDR3 loop: CASSFDRNTEAFF. In DNA form, the CDR3 reads TGTGCCAGCTCATTTGACAGGAACACTGAAGCTTTCTTT.

This rearrangement joins TRBV28 to TRBJ1-2; 8 bases are shared with TRBD1. CDR1 and CDR2 (germline): MDHEN, SYDVKM. The ends lost 5 bases at V and 6 bases at J; junction bases unmatched: 5. The CDR3 is made up of 13 amino acids. DNA for the CDR3: TGTGCCAGCAGTCCCCGGGACAGGCATGGCTACACCTTC. Its protein is CASSPRDRHGYTF.

The chain's CDR3 is CASTPGQGRYNEQFF. CDR3 nucleotide sequence: TGTGCCAGTACCCCGGGACAGGGGCGCTACAATGAGCAGTTCTTC. The chain links TRBV19 to TRBJ2-1; 10 nucleotides agree with TRBD1. CDR1 LNHDA and CDR2 SQIVND come from the germline V gene (reference sequence). This CDR3 comprises 15 residues. After removal of 7 bases from V and 3 bases from J, the junction contained 6 bases not matched to a gene.

The V and J genes are TRBV24-1 and TRBJ2-7; D is possibly TRBD1 (6 bases). Germline lookup yields CDR1 KGHDR and CDR2 SFDVKD. V dropped 1 base and J dropped 5 bases, with 14 bases sitting between them. The CDR3 totals 15 residues. The CDR3 DNA reads as TGTGCCACCAGTGATTTTGTCAGGGGCCCCCACGAGCAGTACTTC. Its protein product is CATSDFVRGPHEQYF.

This clone occurred a few times. The chain carries TRBV18 and TRBJ1-5; 10 bases are a match to TRBD1. Germline CDR1 and CDR2: KGHSH and LQKENI. CDR3 length: 16 residues. Trimming removed 3 bases from V and 7 bases from J; junction bases left unmatched: 9. The CDR3 sequence: CASSPYGTGDQQPQHF. The CDR3 nucleotides are TGTGCCAGCTCACCTTACGGGACAGGGGATCAACAGCCCCAGCATTTT.